Described below is a single T cell receptor (beta chain) sequence and its context. The antigen remains unidentified. Specified time point: blood 4 weeks post-SBRT, at nephrectomy. Specified treatment: 15 Gy SBRT to primary tumor, nephrectomy 4 weeks later. Nephrectomy followed 15 Gy stereotactic body radiation by 4 weeks. This table comes from immunoSEQ multiplex PCR, and its TCRdb copy is limited to in-frame clones, with some not included. This repertoire shows around 180,000 clones, about 88% found once; its top ten account for about 11%. This record comes from a study of radiation and T cells in renal cell carcinoma. Study-wide findings and caveats: Top tumor clonotypes rose in blood 2 weeks post-radiation, then contracted.

Source: blood, taken from a patient whose treatment included radiotherapy and nephrectomy. The receptor was isolated from a woman aged 50 to 60 with renal cell carcinoma.

The CDR3 protein is CASSTTGRPSTDTQYF. Written as DNA, the CDR3 is TGCGCCAGCAGCACGACCGGACGACCTAGCACAGATACGCAGTATTTT. The genes are TRBV5-1 and TRBJ2-3, with D uncertain. In germline, CDR1 is SGHRS, CDR2 YFSETQ. Trimming removed 4 bases at V and 0 bases at J, with 15 bases between. There are 16 residues in the CDR3.